The clone carrying this T cell receptor beta chain has a handful of counts. Antigen unknown. Exclusion criteria comprised uncontrolled infection, other autoimmune disease, pregnancy or lactation. Clinicians diagnosed patients from clinical symptoms, serum thyroxine and TRAb, thyroid ultrasound and orbital computed tomography. Deletions cut 4 bases from V and 5 bases from J, with 18 bases between. Germline loops: CDR1 LNHDA, CDR2 SQIVND (reference sequence). The CDR3 contains 16 residues. There were TCR beta CDR3 regions amplified from RNA transcripts. The HTBI primer set drove a first-round RT-PCR of the TCR CDR3. MiXCR, run by TCRdb on the multiplex PCR reads, gives a single entry per CDR3 protein. The data contain fewer than 550,000 distinct CDR3 sequences, less than 25% of them singletons. The data are from a study of T cells in Graves' hyperthyroidism and ophthalmopathy. The overall study: The authors collected peripheral blood at initial diagnosis, before any treatment. Whole-study results and caveats: The blood repertoire included most of the expanded thyroid clonotypes above 0.001.

The sample comprised blood. The chain has TRBV19 and TRBJ1-5; D is possibly TRBD1 (5 bases). This receptor was taken from a woman in her thirties with Graves' ophthalmopathy. DNA of the CDR3: TGTGCCAGTAGTACCGGGGCTCTAATATGGGATCAGCCCCAGCATTTT. Its protein is CASSTGALIWDQPQHF.